This is a list of T cell receptor beta chains from one sample in a study of T cells in Graves' hyperthyroidism and ophthalmopathy. TCRdb recomputed calls from the multiplex PCR reads with MiXCR, one row per CDR3 protein. The sample has hundreds of thousands of distinct CDR3 sequences, over 12% seen once. The sample comprised blood. These receptors were obtained from a woman between 35 and 50 years old with Graves' ophthalmopathy. The CDR3 runs from the conserved cysteine through the conserved F or W. Each record gives: V gene, J gene, clone size, CDR3 protein. For some rows the clone size is stated as once, few or many, or as a class when expanded; others skip it.

TRBV18	TRBJ2-5	NA	CASSPSGPQETQYF
TRBV4-2	TRBJ2-7	NA	CASSQGGIDYEQYF
TRBV14	TRBJ1-6	NA	CASSQGGKNNSPLHF
TRBV6-1	TRBJ2-7	many	CASRRTSGFSPYEQYF
TRBV19	TRBJ2-7	few	CASSISTGTRSYEQYF
TRBV27	TRBJ2-7	many	CASRVGQGAEQYF
TRBV28	TRBJ2-7	NA	CASSTPSEQYF
TRBV28	TRBJ2-7	many	CASKLAGETSEQYF
TRBV12-3/TRBV12-4	TRBJ1-5	many	CASSAQSGEGQPQHF
TRBV11-3	TRBJ1-1	many	CASSLDGKVNTEAFF
TRBV6-1	TRBJ1-5	many	CASSHDRGDNQPQHF
TRBV6-1	TRBJ2-7	many	CASSEGTRYEQYF
TRBV6-1	TRBJ2-7	few	CASSQTAGVSHEQYF
TRBV6-5	TRBJ1-2	NA	CASSYSWAGADGYTF
TRBV19	TRBJ2-2	NA	CASTTGSESSGELFF
TRBV19	TRBJ1-5	many	CASSSTPGTGLNQPQHF
TRBV10-3	TRBJ2-5	NA	CAISGPLREGNQETQYF
TRBV4-2	TRBJ2-2	many	CASSQPVGSAGELFF
TRBV11-2	TRBJ2-5	many	CASSFGTSAGETQYF
TRBV5-1	TRBJ2-5	NA	CASSLGPDGTGKETQYF
TRBV15	TRBJ1-1	many	CATSRAGRVEAFF
TRBV6-1	TRBJ2-7	many	CASSKGGHSEQYF
TRBV6-1	TRBJ1-5	NA	CASSGTLQGNQPQHF
TRBV20-1	TRBJ2-5	few	CSAIAGGVRETQYF